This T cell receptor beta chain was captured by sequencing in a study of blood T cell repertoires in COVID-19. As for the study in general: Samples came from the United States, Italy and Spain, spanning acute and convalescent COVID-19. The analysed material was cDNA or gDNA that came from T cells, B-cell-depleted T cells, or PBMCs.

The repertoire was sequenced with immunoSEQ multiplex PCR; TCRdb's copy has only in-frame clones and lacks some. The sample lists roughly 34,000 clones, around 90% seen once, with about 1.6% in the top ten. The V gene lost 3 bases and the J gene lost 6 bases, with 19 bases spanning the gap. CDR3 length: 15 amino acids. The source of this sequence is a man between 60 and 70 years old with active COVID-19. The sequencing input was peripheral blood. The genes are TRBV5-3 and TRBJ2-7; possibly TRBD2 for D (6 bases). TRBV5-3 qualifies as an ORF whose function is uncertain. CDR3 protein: CARSSPRPGGGEQYF. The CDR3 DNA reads TGTGCCAGAAGCTCCCCCCGACCCGGGGGTGGCGAGCAGTACTTC.